This T cell receptor beta chain was retrieved from a study of healthy donors' naive CD4 and CD8 T cells. Study findings and constraints: Bulk sequencing left alpha and beta chains unpaired. Most V and J genes were reportedly biased between naive CD4+ and CD8+ cells.

V was trimmed by 6 bases and J by 0 bases, leaving 15 bases between them. The CDR3 length is 15 residues. The germline gives CDR1 SNHLY, CDR2 FYNNEI. Each TCR library used roughly 510 ng of total RNA and a linear amplification protocol. Original processing notes: Roughly five healthy donors contributed 78,498 sequenced TCR alpha transcripts. From the reads, TCRdb called clonotypes with MiXCR, one entry per CDR3 protein. The V and J calls were not made by the authors but by TCRdb's processing. The table lists roughly 200,000 distinct CDR3 sequences, about four fifths of them singletons. Regarding this clonotype: The target antigen is unknown.

The chain employs TRBV2 and TRBJ2-7; D is unclear. The sequence was obtained from a pool of human donors in good health; the sample pools cells from several healthy donors. The source material was naive CD4+ and CD8+ T cells sorted from blood, pooled from several donors. CDR3: CASRPTPGSSYEQYF. DNA for the CDR3: TGTGCCAGCAGGCCGACTCCAGGAAGCTCCTACGAGCAGTACTTC.